The T cell receptor beta chain described here comes from a study of CD8+ T cells in alopecia areata. Study-wide results and caveats: Sharing of TCR sequences between patients (possibly for HLA-related reasons) was less clear than in mice.

The sequencing template was cDNA reverse transcribed from extracted RNA. Here immunoSEQ multiplex PCR was the method, and the copy in TCRdb shows in-frame clones only, minus some. The repertoire has some 210,000 clones, 50% to 60% of them found once; the top ten carry under 0.5%. Per germline, CDR1 SGHRS and CDR2 YFSETQ. J lost 6 bases, V lost 5 bases, and 8 bases had no gene match. The CDR3 length is 15 residues. PBMCs yielded sorted CD4+ and CD8+ T cells. Points on this clone: The antigen is not known.

The material was CD4+ T cells sorted from blood, obtained at week 0. This chain links TRBV5-1 with TRBJ2-2; TRBD2 aligns across 9 bases. The origin of this receptor is a human donor with alopecia areata. The CDR3, as DNA: TGCGCCAGCAGATTTACCGGGACTAGCCCCGGGGAGCTGTTTTTT. Translating it yields CASRFTGTSPGELFF.